The 23 T cell receptor beta chains given below trace back to one sample, sequenced in a study of shared clonotypes between healthy human individuals. Some clones are missing from TCRdb's copy, which holds only in-frame ones; the method was immunoSEQ multiplex PCR. The sample shows around 330,000 clones, approximately 74% of them seen only once. The source material was memory CD4+ T cells sorted from blood. Subset given: CD45RA-negative fraction. The receptors originated from a man aged 25-40 years in good health.

This chain uses TRBV5-1 with TRBJ2-7, with 11 bases matching TRBD2. The CDR3 spans 14 residues. CDR1 is SGHRS, CDR2 YFSETQ, per germline. V was pared by 4 bases and J by 3 bases, with 3 bases of the junction left unmatched. The CDR3 loop reads CASSGGLADYEQYF. The DNA of the CDR3 is TGCGCCAGCAGCGGGGGACTAGCGGACTACGAGCAGTACTTC.

DNA of the CDR3: TGTGCCAGCAGCTTAACCCCCCCCGGGACTAGCGGGAGTACTGAGCAGTTCTTC. This codes for CASSLTPPGTSGSTEQFF. The V and J genes are TRBV7-3 and TRBJ2-1; 14 nucleotides align to TRBD2. The CDR3 is made up of 18 amino acids. Germline CDR1 and CDR2: SGHTA and FQGTGA. Unmatched junction bases numbered 10, after V lost 0 bases and J lost 9 bases.

The chain carries TRBV6-6 and TRBJ2-3, with TRBD1 identical over 7 bases. The CDR3 has 14 amino acids. The trim removed 6 bases at V and 3 bases at J, leaving 6 bases unmatched. The V gene's germline CDR1 is MNHNY and CDR2 SVGAGI (reference sequence). The CDR3 bases are TGTGCCAGCAGGGCGACAGGGTGGACAGATACGCAGTATTTT. Translation gives CASRATGWTDTQYF.

This clone was counted only a few times. The rearrangement uses TRBV6-1 and TRBJ2-5, with D perhaps given as TRBD1 or TRBD2 (5 bases each). The germline V gene encodes CDR1 MNHNS and CDR2 SASEGT. CDR3 size: 13 residues. V was trimmed by 8 bases and J by 2 bases, leaving 12 bases between them. The CDR3 here is CASGTVTQETQYF. Here the CDR3 DNA reads TGTGCCAGCGGGACCGTAACGCAAGAGACCCAGTACTTC.

The chain combines TRBV10-3 with TRBJ2-1; the D gene is possibly TRBD2 (6 bases). There are 16 residues in the CDR3. Looked up from germline, CDR1 is ENHRY and CDR2 is SYGVKD. Trimming shortened V by 6 bases and J by 6 bases, and 21 bases separated the two germline ends. CDR3 coding DNA: TGTGCCATCAGCGATGGGGAGGCCCATTTTAGCAATGAGCAGTTCTTC. Translated: CAISDGEAHFSNEQFF.

Details on this clone: A much larger clone is a single base away; this may be a read error. The chain employs TRBV11-2 and TRBJ2-7, with D unresolved. CDR1 is SGHAT, CDR2 FQNNGV, per germline. V lost 1 base and J lost 5, with 3 bases in between. This CDR3 has 11 amino acids. For the CDR3, the DNA is TGTGCCAGCAGCTTAGTCCACGAGCAGTACTTC. Amino acid sequence: CASSLVHEQYF.

The chain couples TRBV6-1 to TRBJ1-1; 8 bases match TRBD1. The germline CDR1 and CDR2 sequences are MNHNS and SASEGT. V lost 1 base to trimming and J lost 4 bases; unmatched junction nucleotides: 5. The CDR3 runs to 15 residues. The CDR3 sequence is CASSEDRGFSTEAFF. The DNA for the CDR3 is TGTGCCAGCAGTGAAGACAGGGGGTTTTCCACTGAAGCTTTCTTT.

The chain is built from TRBV4-1 and TRBJ1-5, with D possibly being TRBD1 (6 bases). CDR1 MGHRA and CDR2 YSYEKL come from the germline V gene. The CDR3 totals 16 residues. The V end lost 1 base, the J end lost 4 bases, and 14 bases lay between the germline ends. CDR3 coding DNA: TGCGCCAGCAGCCAAGGGTTTGGGGGCCGGAATCAGCCCCAGCATTTT. This codes for CASSQGFGGRNQPQHF.

The chain uses TRBV11-3 and TRBJ2-7; D may be TRBD1 (6 bases). The CDR3 totals 12 residues. V lost 5 bases, J lost 9 bases, and 14 bases lay in between. Germline values: CDR1 SGHNT, CDR2 YENEEA. The CDR3 nucleotides are TGTGCCAGCAGCGACGAGTCAGGGGTGCAGTACTTC. Its protein product is CASSDESGVQYF. Supplemented by reference TRBV11-3 and TRBJ2-7, the full variable domain reads EAGVVQSPRYKIIEKKQPVAFWCNPISGHNTLYWYLQNLGQGPELLIRYENEEAVDDSQLPKDRFSAERLKGVDSTLKIQPAELGDSAVYLCASSDESGVQYFGPGTRLTVT.

J is TRBJ1-2 and V is TRBV2; D unresolved. In germline, CDR1 is SNHLY, CDR2 FYNNEI. V was shortened by 7 bases and J by 9 bases, with 24 bases between the two germline ends. The CDR3 is 15 residues long. In DNA form, the CDR3 reads TGTGCCAGCAACGCCGAACCGGGCCGCGGTCCTCGCTACACCTTC. It translates to CASNAEPGRGPRYTF.

The genes are TRBV5-4 and TRBJ1-4; D not resolved. Trimming shortened V by 0 bases and J by 6 bases, and 6 bases separated the two germline ends. The germline V gene has CDR1 SGHNT and CDR2 YYREEE (reference sequence). CDR3 size: 13 residues. The CDR3 DNA is TGTGCCAGCAGCTTGGACTGGGATGAAAAACTGTTTTTT. Its translation is CASSLDWDEKLFF.

The chain uses TRBV9 and TRBJ2-3; 13 positions match TRBD2. The V gene end was trimmed by 3 bases and the J gene end by 3 bases; junction bases not matched to a gene: 10. CDR1 is SGDLS, CDR2 YYNGEE, per germline. The CDR3 has 18 residues. The CDR3 DNA reads as TGTGCCAGCAGCGGCCGCGGACTAGCGGGAGTTGTAACAGATACGCAGTATTTT. Its protein is CASSGRGLAGVVTDTQYF.

The CDR3 sequence is CASSEQASRVLGDTQYF. The CDR3 nucleotides are TGTGCCAGCAGTGAACAGGCAAGCCGCGTACTGGGAGATACGCAGTATTTT. The chain uses TRBV2 and TRBJ2-3; D call uncertain. This CDR3 is built from 17 residues. V was pared by 2 bases and J by 5 bases, with 20 bases between. Germline CDR1 SNHLY, CDR2 FYNNEI. The full variable domain, in which reference TRBV2 and TRBJ2-3 provide the parts outside the CDR3, is EPEVTQTPSHQVTQMGQEVILRCVPISNHLYFYWYRQILGQKVEFLVSFYNNEISEKSEIFDDQFSVERPDGSNFTLKIRSTKLEDSAMYFCASSEQASRVLGDTQYFGPGTRLTVL.

V and J are TRBV7-4 and TRBJ1-5, with D unresolved. V dropped 4 bases and J dropped 2 bases, with 30 bases sitting between them. Germline CDR1 is SGHVT and CDR2 is SQSDAQ. The CDR3 loop spans 21 amino acids. CDR3 in DNA: TGTGCCAGCAGCTCATATATCGGGCATGGAGCTCTCCGGCGGGGCAATCAGCCCCAGCATTTT. Translation gives CASSSYIGHGALRRGNQPQHF.

This clone was seen only a few times. The chain's CDR3 is CASSRVYGYTF. CDR3 nucleotides: TGTGCCAGCAGTAGGGTGTATGGCTACACCTTC. This chain uses TRBV6-1 with TRBJ1-2; no reliable D call. The CDR3 has 11 amino acids. Germline V gives CDR1 MNHNS, CDR2 SASEGT. The V gene lost 5 bases and the J gene lost 5 bases, with 6 bases spanning the gap.

This clone was seen just once. The chain links TRBV25-1 to TRBJ2-5, with D possibly TRBD1 on 6 matching bases. From germline, CDR1 is MGHDK and CDR2 SYGVNS. The CDR3 length is 15 residues. V gave up 4 bases and J gave up 5 bases, with 17 bases separating them. CDR3 DNA sequence: TGTGCCAGCAGTGGTCGGATTGGGGGCTGGGAGACCCAGTACTTC. It translates to CASSGRIGGWETQYF.

The chain employs TRBV7-2 and TRBJ2-7; the D is unclear. The CDR3 spans 13 residues. Trimming removed 1 base from V and 6 bases from J, with 10 bases in between. Looked up from germline, CDR1 is SGHTA and CDR2 is FQGNSA. The DNA for the CDR3 is TGTGCCAGCAGCTTAGTCTCCAACGGCGAGCAGTACTTC. Translated: CASSLVSNGEQYF.

CDR3 protein: CASSLTVGPGQFF. CDR3 DNA: TGTGCCAGCAGCCTTACGGTGGGGCCGGGACAGTTCTTC. J is TRBJ2-1 and V is TRBV7-9; D may correspond to TRBD1 or TRBD2 (5 bases each). Trimming shortened V by 5 bases and J by 13 bases, and 18 bases separated the two germline ends. Germline values: CDR1 SEHNR, CDR2 FQNEAQ (reference sequence). There are 13 residues in the CDR3.

This clone was detected once. The rearrangement joins TRBV5-1 to TRBJ2-2, with 7 bases fitting TRBD1. The CDR3 is 14 amino acids. Germline CDR1 is SGHRS and CDR2 is YFSETQ. V lost 1 base to trimming and J lost 6 bases; unmatched junction nucleotides: 3. CDR3 nucleotides: TGCGCCAGCAGCTTGATTGGACAGGCCGGGGAGCTGTTTTTT. This codes for CASSLIGQAGELFF.

The V and J genes are TRBV2 and TRBJ2-1, with D hard to call. Germline values: CDR1 SNHLY, CDR2 FYNNEI. Between the trimmed V and J ends, which lost 6 bases and 10 bases, there was a span of 10 bases. The length of the CDR3 is 11 residues. The CDR3 region has the DNA TGTGCCAGCAGCCTAACGGCCGAGCAGTTCTTC. This translates into CASSLTAEQFF.

J is TRBJ2-7 and V is TRBV9, with D perhaps TRBD1 (5 bases). The ends were cut back, 7 bases at V and 3 bases at J, with 11 bases in the middle. The germline CDR1 and CDR2 sequences are SGDLS and YYNGEE. The length of the CDR3 is 12 residues. The CDR3 is CASGASHYEQYF. The DNA for the CDR3 is TGTGCCAGCGGGGCATCCCACTACGAGCAGTACTTC.

This chain connects TRBV25-1 to TRBJ2-6; D remains unclear. V was cut by 8 bases and J by 2 bases, with 10 bases left in between. Germline CDR1 is MGHDK and CDR2 is SYGVNS. The CDR3 is 14 amino acids. The CDR3 sequence is CASGEFAGANVLTF. As DNA, the CDR3 is TGTGCCAGCGGGGAATTCGCTGGGGCCAACGTCCTGACTTTC.

V gene TRBV5-4 combines with J gene TRBJ2-3, with 11 bases identical to TRBD1. Germline trimming cut 4 bases from V and 3 bases from J; bases unmatched to any gene: 7. This CDR3 has 16 residues. Germline V gene sequence: CDR1 SGHNT, CDR2 YYREEE (reference sequence). CDR3 DNA: TGTGCCAGCAGCAGGGACAGGGGGATGAGAACAGATACGCAGTATTTT. Protein sequence: CASSRDRGMRTDTQYF.